Following are 9 T cell receptor beta chains from one sample sequenced in a study of CD8+ T cells in alopecia areata. Isolated RNA was reverse transcribed into cDNA used as the sequencing template. TCRdb's copy holds only in-frame clones and misses some; the assay was immunoSEQ multiplex PCR. The table lists 130,000 to 150,000 clones, 62% of them singletons. Source material: CD8+ T cells sorted from blood. Receptors originate from a human donor in good health.

In DNA form, the CDR3 reads TGTGCCATCGGGCCGGGAACTGAAGCTTTCTTT. Amino acid sequence: CAIGPGTEAFF. The rearrangement joins TRBV10-3 to TRBJ1-1; D not certain. Germline V gene sequence: CDR1 ENHRY, CDR2 SYGVKD. V gave up 8 bases and J gave up 5 bases, with 9 bases separating them. The CDR3 totals 11 residues.

The rearrangement links TRBV28 to TRBJ2-5, with D uncertain. The CDR3 totals 11 residues. V shed 7 bases and J shed 4 bases, with 7 bases lying between them. Per the germline V gene, CDR1 is MDHEN and CDR2 is SYDVKM. The DNA of the CDR3 is TGTGCCAGCATGGTAGGAGAGACCCAGTACTTC. Amino acid sequence: CASMVGETQYF. Supplemented by reference TRBV28 and TRBJ2-5, the full variable domain reads DVKVTQSSRYLVKRTGEKVFLECVQDMDHENMFWYRQDPGLGLRLIYFSYDVKMKEKGDIPEGYSVSREKKERFSLILESASTNQTSMYLCASMVGETQYFGPGTRLLVL.

In the case of this clone: Other DNA sequences in the same sample also yield this CDR3. The chain is built from TRBV5-1 and TRBJ2-7; 11 nucleotides agree with TRBD2. This CDR3 is built from 14 residues. Germline assignment: CDR1 SGHRS and CDR2 YFSETQ. V trimming: 2 bases; J trimming: 3 bases; junction bases outside the gene matches: 1. CDR3: CASSFTSGSYEQYF. The CDR3 DNA reads as TGCGCCAGCAGCTTCACTAGCGGGAGCTACGAGCAGTACTTC. Full variable domain (rest looked up from reference TRBV5-1 and TRBJ2-7): KAGVTQTPRYLIKTRGQQVTLSCSPISGHRSVSWYQQTPGQGLQFLFEYFSETQRNKGNFPGRFSGRQFSNSRSEMNVSTLELGDSALYLCASSFTSGSYEQYFGPGTRLTVT.

The chain is built from TRBV29-1 and TRBJ1-2; D possibly corresponds to TRBD1 (5 bases). Germline values: CDR1 SQVTM, CDR2 ANQGSEA. The CDR3 length is 16 residues. Between the trimmed V and J ends, which lost 3 bases and 8 bases, there was a span of 25 bases. For the CDR3, the DNA is TGCAGCGTTGAGAGTCGTATAGAGCGGGGCAACAGGGGCTACACCTTC. As protein: CSVESRIERGNRGYTF.

The CDR3 DNA follows: TGTGCCAGCAGTTACTCGAGACCCAACGAGCAGTACTTC. Residues: CASSYSRPNEQYF. V is TRBV6-5 and J is TRBJ2-7; D call uncertain. Germline V gene sequence: CDR1 MNHEY, CDR2 SVGAGI. This CDR3 comprises 13 residues. V was clipped by 0 bases and J by 5 bases, with 8 bases between them.

This chain joins TRBV27 and TRBJ2-1; 10 bases align to TRBD1. Germline lookup yields CDR1 MNHEY and CDR2 SMNVEV (reference sequence). V shed 7 bases and J 9 bases; nucleotides not matched to a gene: 21. The CDR3 contains 18 residues. For the CDR3, the DNA is TGTGCCAGCACCCCCCACATTTCCGGGACAGGGGTTATTAGTGAGCAGTTCTTC. Encoded protein: CASTPHISGTGVISEQFF.

The V gene is TRBV13, the J gene TRBJ1-3, with no clear D. The CDR3 has 14 amino acids. CDR1 PRHDT and CDR2 FYEKMQ come from the germline V gene (reference sequence). Trimming pared 1 base from V and 2 bases from J, leaving 6 bases between. The CDR3 coding sequence is TGTGCCAGCAGCTTAGCGCAAACTGGAAACACCATATATTTT. It encodes CASSLAQTGNTIYF.

This clone has a handful of counts. The V and J genes are TRBV29-1 and TRBJ2-1; D call uncertain. Germline loops: CDR1 SQVTM, CDR2 ANQGSEA. Trimming pared 5 bases from V and 2 bases from J, leaving 10 bases between. This CDR3 comprises 13 residues. CDR3: CSVLLVPYNEQFF. DNA of the CDR3: TGCAGCGTTCTGTTAGTCCCCTACAATGAGCAGTTCTTC.

V gene TRBV5-4 combines with J gene TRBJ1-2, with 7 bases fitting TRBD1. The CDR3 is 14 residues long. Germline CDR1 and CDR2: SGHNT and YYREEE (reference sequence). The V segment lost 4 bases and the J segment 4 bases; nucleotides outside the gene matches: 7. In nucleotides, the CDR3 is TGTGCCAGCAGCCCTCGGACAGGAATCTATGGCTACACCTTC. The encoded protein is CASSPRTGIYGYTF.